These 26 T cell receptor beta chains originate from one sample sequenced in a study of cytomegalovirus exposure and HLA in healthy donors. Using immunoSEQ multiplex PCR, the repertoire was profiled, and TCRdb retains in-frame clones only, with some absent. The table lists 150,000 to 200,000 clones, 90% to 97% of them singletons, with about 0.94% in the top ten. Sequencing was done on a sample of PBMCs. The receptors originated from a woman aged 18 to 35 in good health and CMV-seronegative.

CDR3 DNA sequence: TGTGCCAGCAGTTATCGGCCAGCGTATGGCTACACCTTC. Its translation: CASSYRPAYGYTF. The genes are TRBV6-5 and TRBJ1-2; D is ambiguous. CDR1 is MNHEY, CDR2 SVGAGI, per germline. Trimming stripped 3 bases from V and 5 bases from J, with 10 bases between. The CDR3 covers 13 residues.

The rearrangement links TRBV29-1 to TRBJ1-2; a weak D match, TRBD1 (5 bases). Germline V gives CDR1 SQVTM, CDR2 ANQGSEA. V dropped 8 bases and J dropped 6 bases, with 16 bases sitting between them. The CDR3 is 12 residues long. For the CDR3, the DNA is TGCAGCTCGACGGACAAAAAAGATGGCTACACCTTC. Protein sequence: CSSTDKKDGYTF.

The V call is TRBV29-1, the J call TRBJ2-3; 7 bases are shared with TRBD1. The CDR3 length is 17 residues. Trimming removed 6 bases from V and 1 base from J; junction bases left unmatched: 16. Germline CDR1 reads SQVTM; CDR2 reads ANQGSEA. The CDR3 loop reads CSVSSPRGPGGTDTQYF. In DNA, the CDR3 is TGCAGCGTATCCTCTCCGAGGGGGCCTGGTGGCACAGATACGCAGTATTTT.

The gene calls are TRBV2 and TRBJ2-3; 9 bases line up with TRBD2. Germline-derived CDR1 and CDR2 are SNHLY and FYNNEI. The CDR3 runs 14 residues. The V segment lost 7 bases and the J segment 4 bases; nucleotides outside the gene matches: 6. The CDR3 here is CASISGGRSDTQYF. The CDR3 DNA reads TGTGCCAGCATCAGCGGGGGGCGGTCAGATACGCAGTATTTT.

This clone was recorded a few times. This chain connects TRBV29-1 to TRBJ1-1, with D maybe TRBD1 (6 bases). The V end was cut by 6 bases, the J end by 7 bases, with 12 bases between. The V gene's germline CDR1 is SQVTM and CDR2 ANQGSEA. The CDR3 loop spans 11 amino acids. CDR3 sequence: CSVLRGIEAFF. The CDR3 DNA reads TGCAGCGTCCTAAGGGGGATTGAAGCTTTCTTT.

This sequence joins TRBV7-8 and TRBJ2-7; 9 positions match TRBD1. The CDR3 covers 15 residues. The V and J ends lost 5 bases and 6 bases, in that order; junction bases with no gene match: 11. The germline V gene has CDR1 SGHVS and CDR2 FQNEAQ. This CDR3 reads CASSPIRTGDREQYF. For the CDR3, the DNA is TGTGCCAGCAGCCCGATAAGGACAGGGGATCGCGAGCAGTACTTC.

The chain recombines TRBV2 with TRBJ2-1; 9 nucleotides align to TRBD1. This CDR3 is built from 17 residues. The germline V gene has CDR1 SNHLY and CDR2 FYNNEI. The ends lost 6 bases at V and 1 base at J; junction bases unmatched: 10. CDR3: CASRPPAGQGSYNEQFF. DNA of the CDR3: TGTGCCAGCAGACCCCCCGCGGGACAGGGTTCCTACAATGAGCAGTTCTTC.

The rearrangement uses TRBV5-6 and TRBJ2-2; 8 bases line up with TRBD1. The CDR3 loop spans 16 amino acids. Unmatched junction bases numbered 10, after V lost 2 bases and J lost 7 bases. Per germline, CDR1 SGHDT and CDR2 YYEEEE. CDR3 amino acids: CASSLLTRQGNGELFF. The CDR3 DNA reads TGTGCCAGCAGCTTACTTACCAGACAGGGGAACGGGGAGCTGTTTTTT.

As for this clone: One end of the junction fails to match germline, which may point to a read error. CDR3 sequence: CASSLVGTGHFF. CDR3 DNA sequence: TGTGCCAGCAGCTTAGTCGGGACGGGACACTTCTTC. The chain links TRBV7-2 to TRBJ1-2; D is perhaps TRBD1 (6 bases). From germline, CDR1 is SGHTA and CDR2 FQGNSA. This CDR3 region has 12 residues.

The chain has TRBV14 and TRBJ2-7, with 12 bases that match TRBD2. This CDR3 is 15 amino acids long. The junction had 5 bases not matched to a gene; V was cut back by 4 bases and J by 4 bases. Germline CDR1 and CDR2: SGHDN and FVKESK. CDR3 sequence (DNA): TGTGCCAGCAGCCCCTACGGACTAGCGGGGTACGAGCAGTACTTC. Translation gives CASSPYGLAGYEQYF. Combining the CDR3 with reference TRBV14 and TRBJ2-7 gives the whole variable domain EAGVTQFPSHSVIEKGQTVTLRCDPISGHDNLYWYRRVMGKEIKFLLHFVKESKQDESGMPNNRFLAERTGGTYSTLKVQPAELEDSGVYFCASSPYGLAGYEQYFGPGTRLTVT.

This rearrangement joins TRBV9 to TRBJ1-6; D gene unclear. The CDR3 is made up of 13 amino acids. Between the trimmed V and J ends, which lost 0 bases and 8 bases, there was a span of 6 bases. The germline gives CDR1 SGDLS, CDR2 YYNGEE. The CDR3 loop is CASSVGQYSPLHF. CDR3 bases: TGTGCCAGCAGCGTAGGGCAGTATTCACCCCTCCACTTT.

The gene calls are TRBV6-5 and TRBJ2-7; D possibly corresponds to TRBD1 (7 bases). This CDR3 comprises 16 residues. The germline CDR1 and CDR2 sequences are MNHEY and SVGAGI. With 2 bases removed from V and 2 bases from J, the gap between germline ends came to 16 bases. In DNA form, the CDR3 reads TGTGCCAGCAGTTACGCGGGACAGTGGACCCCCTACGAGCAGTACTTC. It yields the protein CASSYAGQWTPYEQYF.

The chain carries TRBV12-5 and TRBJ2-1; perhaps TRBD2 as D (5 bases). The CDR3 has 16 amino acids. Between the trimmed V and J ends, which lost 5 bases and 7 bases, there was a span of 21 bases. CDR1 and CDR2 (germline): LGHNT, FRNRAP. CDR3 sequence (DNA): TGTGCTAGTGGTCAACCATTGTCAGGAGGACGGAATGAGCAGTTCTTC. Protein: CASGQPLSGGRNEQFF.

This chain links TRBV7-2 with TRBJ2-5, with 8 bases aligning to TRBD2. The V segment lost 2 bases and the J segment 3 bases; nucleotides outside the gene matches: 5. CDR1 is SGHTA, CDR2 FQGNSA, per germline. This CDR3 spans 15 amino acids. This CDR3 reads CASSLTRGEKETQYF. The CDR3 region has the DNA TGTGCCAGCAGCTTAACGCGGGGGGAAAAAGAGACCCAGTACTTC.

This CDR3 is CAWSGGVTGELFF. The CDR3 bases are TGTGCCTGGAGCGGAGGGGTCACCGGGGAGCTGTTTTTT. The V and J genes are TRBV30 and TRBJ2-2, with D perhaps matching TRBD2 (6 bases). Per the germline V gene, CDR1 is GTSNPN and CDR2 is SVGIG (reference sequence). V shed 3 bases and J shed 4 bases, with 9 bases lying between them. This CDR3 comprises 13 residues.

V gene TRBV7-2 combines with J gene TRBJ1-1, with D uncertain. CDR1 and CDR2 (germline): SGHTA, FQGNSA. V was pared by 0 bases and J by 5 bases, with 13 bases between. The CDR3 length is 15 residues. The DNA for the CDR3 is TGTGCCAGCAGCTTAGCTCTTACGGGGAGTACTGAAGCTTTCTTT. Translated: CASSLALTGSTEAFF.

This clone was seen once. The chain is built from TRBV19 and TRBJ2-3; TRBD2 matches 14 bases. This CDR3 has 17 residues. With 5 bases clipped from V and 8 bases from J, the junction kept 12 bases outside the gene matches. Germline-derived CDR1 and CDR2 are LNHDA and SQIVND (reference sequence). In DNA form, the CDR3 reads TGTGCCAGTAGTCCACAACGGACTAGCGGGGGGTCAGGTACGCAGTATTTT. Protein: CASSPQRTSGGSGTQYF.

The chain employs TRBV5-1 and TRBJ1-2; tentatively, D is TRBD1 (6 bases). Trimming left V 1 base short and J 0 bases short, with 19 bases between. CDR1 SGHRS and CDR2 YFSETQ come from the germline V gene. CDR3 length: 18 amino acids. In nucleotides, the CDR3 is TGCGCCAGCAGCTTGTCCGGTGGGGGCAGGGTAGCTAACTATGGCTACACCTTC. This translates into CASSLSGGGRVANYGYTF.

The DNA for the CDR3 is TGTGCCAGCAGCTTAGTTAGCGGGGGGGCCTACGAGCAGTACTTC. Translating gives CASSLVSGGAYEQYF. The V gene is TRBV7-9, the J gene TRBJ2-7; 11 nucleotides align to TRBD2. Germline CDR1 reads SEHNR; CDR2 reads FQNEAQ (reference sequence). V gave up 1 base and J gave up 2 bases; unmatched junction bases: 1. This CDR3 is built from 15 residues.

The genes are TRBV6-5 and TRBJ2-5; D is possibly TRBD2 (5 bases). Trimming shortened V by 4 bases and J by 5 bases, and 17 bases separated the two germline ends. Germline V gene lookup returns CDR1 MNHEY and CDR2 SVGAGI. This CDR3 is 15 amino acids long. Written as DNA, the CDR3 is TGTGCCAGCAGTTTTCGTGAGGGAATGAGCGAGACCCAGTACTTC. It encodes CASSFREGMSETQYF.

J is TRBJ2-7 and V is TRBV19, with TRBD1 as a possible D gene (6 bases). Germline CDR1 and CDR2: LNHDA and SQIVND (reference sequence). V gave up 4 bases and J gave up 4 bases, with 11 bases separating them. The CDR3 consists of 13 residues. The chain's CDR3 is CASSKGERYEQYF. The CDR3 DNA follows: TGTGCCAGTAGTAAGGGGGAAAGATACGAGCAGTACTTC. Using reference TRBV19 and TRBJ2-7 for the parts outside the CDR3, the full variable domain is DGGITQSPKYLFRKEGQNVTLSCEQNLNHDAMYWYRQDPGQGLRLIYYSQIVNDFQKGDIAEGYSVSREKKESFPLTVTSAQKNPTAFYLCASSKGERYEQYFGPGTRLTVT.

The chain is built from TRBV2 and TRBJ2-2; 8 bases are a match to TRBD1. Trimming took 6 bases from V and 1 from J; bases not matched to a gene: 4. The CDR3 loop spans 15 amino acids. Germline V gene sequence: CDR1 SNHLY, CDR2 FYNNEI. The CDR3 reads CASRVGTGNTGELFF. Written as DNA, the CDR3 is TGTGCCAGCAGAGTCGGGACAGGGAACACCGGGGAGCTGTTTTTT.

The V call is TRBV7-9, the J call TRBJ2-1; 8 positions match TRBD2. CDR1 and CDR2 from the germline V gene are SEHNR and FQNEAQ (reference sequence). This CDR3 contains 15 residues. V was pared by 10 bases and J by 3 bases, with 11 bases of the junction left unmatched. This chain's CDR3 is CANEVQREHYNEQFF. The DNA for the CDR3 is TGTGCCAACGAAGTTCAGCGGGAGCACTACAATGAGCAGTTCTTC.

The rearrangement links TRBV11-2 to TRBJ2-6; 7 nucleotides line up with TRBD1. Germline V gene lookup returns CDR1 SGHAT and CDR2 FQNNGV. The junction had 4 bases not matched to a gene; V was cut back by 7 bases and J by 4 bases. The length of the CDR3 is 14 residues. This chain's CDR3 is CASTRGYGANVLTF. The CDR3 DNA reads as TGTGCCAGCACCAGGGGGTACGGGGCCAACGTCCTGACTTTC. The full variable domain, its missing parts supplied by reference TRBV11-2 and TRBJ2-6, is EAGVAQSPRYKIIEKRQSVAFWCNPISGHATLYWYQQILGQGPKLLIQFQNNGVVDDSQLPKDRFSAERLKGVDSTLKIQPAKLEDSAVYLCASTRGYGANVLTFGAGSRLTVL.

This clone was counted a few times. The chain uses TRBV4-1 and TRBJ1-1; TRBD1 matches 9 bases. CDR1 is MGHRA, CDR2 YSYEKL, per germline. The CDR3 sequence is 14 residues long. V shed 4 bases and J 4 bases; nucleotides not matched to a gene: 4. In DNA form, the CDR3 reads TGCGCCAGCAGCCCTAAGACAGGGGGCACTGAAGCTTTCTTT. This sequence encodes CASSPKTGGTEAFF.

V usage is TRBV5-1 and J usage is TRBJ1-3, with TRBD1 as a possible D gene (6 bases). CDR1 and CDR2 (germline): SGHRS, YFSETQ. V lost 4 bases and J 0 bases, leaving 14 bases between the germline ends. The CDR3 spans 16 residues. CDR3 sequence reads: CASSIGGQRSGNTIYF. For the CDR3, the DNA is TGCGCCAGCAGCATAGGCGGACAGCGCTCTGGAAACACCATATATTTT.